The next 9 T cell receptor beta chains were all read from a single sample in a study of blood T cells in healthy people across ages. PCR was performed a second time for about 6 to 11 cycles using a sample-barcoded 5' primer and a J-beta primer mix. TCRdb re-called the 5' RACE reads with MiXCR, one entry per CDR3 protein. Of about 1 million distinct CDR3 sequences in the sample, more than 40% were seen once. What was sequenced was blood. These receptors came from a woman aged 55-70 years in good health.

The chain recombines TRBV27 with TRBJ1-1; weak D call: TRBD1 (5 bases). This CDR3 contains 12 residues. The germline V and J ends were trimmed by 4 bases and 7 bases, with 10 bases remaining between them. Germline V gene lookup returns CDR1 MNHEY and CDR2 SMNVEV (reference sequence). The CDR3 spells CASSSGRNEAFF. CDR3 DNA: TGTGCCAGCAGTTCAGGGAGAAATGAAGCTTTCTTT.

The rearrangement links TRBV13 to TRBJ2-7; no definite D call. V lost 2 bases, J lost 3 bases, and 11 bases lay in between. The CDR3 consists of 14 residues. In germline, CDR1 is PRHDT, CDR2 FYEKMQ (reference sequence). Here the CDR3 reads CASSLQQFFYEQYF. CDR3 bases: TGTGCCAGCAGCTTACAACAGTTTTTCTACGAGCAGTACTTC.

The chain recombines TRBV20-1 with TRBJ2-7; D is unresolved. Trimming stripped 1 base from V and 5 bases from J, with 6 bases between. This CDR3 is 11 amino acids long. The germline CDR1 and CDR2 sequences are DFQATT and SNEGSKA (reference sequence). CDR3 region: CSARGLHEQYF. The CDR3 region has the DNA TGCAGTGCTAGAGGACTGCACGAGCAGTACTTC.

Remarks on this clonotype: Compared with germline, one end of the junction differs, possibly owing to a read error. This chain uses TRBV7-2 with TRBJ2-5; 11 bases match TRBD2. Germline assignment: CDR1 SGHTA and CDR2 FQGNSA. The CDR3 totals 17 residues. The CDR3 nucleotides are TGTGCCAGCAGCTTAGCACTAGCGGGGGCCCACCAAGAGACCCGGTACTTC. Its translation is CASSLALAGAHQETRYF. Based on the CDR3 plus reference TRBV7-2 and TRBJ2-5, the full variable domain is GAGVSQSPSNKVTEKGKDVELRCDPISGHTALYWYRQSLGQGLEFLIYFQGNSAPDKSGLPSDRFSAERTGGSVSTLTIQRTQQEDSAVYLCASSLALAGAHQETRYFGPGTRLLVL.

A single count supports this clonotype. The chain is built from TRBV27 and TRBJ2-1; no clear D gene. Trimming pared 3 bases from V and 1 base from J, leaving 22 bases between. The CDR3 sequence is 19 residues long. Per the germline V gene, CDR1 is MNHEY and CDR2 is SMNVEV (reference sequence). This chain's CDR3 is CASSLGTVDGSWSYNEQFF. CDR3 coding DNA: TGTGCCAGCAGTTTGGGAACAGTCGATGGGTCGTGGTCCTACAATGAGCAGTTCTTC.

In this sample, this clonotype turned up a few times. A junction boundary mismatches the germline segment, possibly from a read error. The chain is built from TRBV12-3 or TRBV12-4 and TRBJ2-3, with 11 bases lining up with TRBD2. The CDR3 length is 18 residues. The chain's CDR3 is CASTLGLAGYPGTDTQYF. Here the CDR3 DNA reads TGTGCCAGCACTTTAGGACTAGCGGGTTACCCTGGCACAGATACGCAGTATTTT.

As DNA, the CDR3 is TGTGCCAGCAGCCCCGGACAGCCTAACTATGGCTACACCTTC. Its translation: CASSPGQPNYGYTF. This rearrangement joins TRBV28 to TRBJ1-2; D may be TRBD1 (6 bases). Germline V gives CDR1 MDHEN, CDR2 SYDVKM. The CDR3 consists of 14 residues. V was clipped by 6 bases and J by 0 bases, with 11 bases between them.

The chain employs TRBV4-1 and TRBJ2-1, with D unclear. The CDR3 consists of 14 residues. The germline V gene has CDR1 MGHRA and CDR2 YSYEKL. The ends were cut back, 0 bases at V and 2 bases at J, with 5 bases in the middle. The CDR3 sequence is CASSQDRPYNEQFF. The DNA for the CDR3 is TGCGCCAGCAGCCAAGATAGGCCCTACAATGAGCAGTTCTTC.

This clonotype occurred a few times. This chain uses TRBV7-2 with TRBJ2-3, with TRBD2 identical over 12 bases. From germline, CDR1 is SGHTA and CDR2 FQGNSA. The CDR3 consists of 16 residues. V lost 1 base and J lost 6; bases outside the gene matches: 5. CDR3 coding DNA: TGTGCCAGCAGCTTAGGATGGCTAGCGGGAGGGGATACGCAGTATTTT. Its translation is CASSLGWLAGGDTQYF.